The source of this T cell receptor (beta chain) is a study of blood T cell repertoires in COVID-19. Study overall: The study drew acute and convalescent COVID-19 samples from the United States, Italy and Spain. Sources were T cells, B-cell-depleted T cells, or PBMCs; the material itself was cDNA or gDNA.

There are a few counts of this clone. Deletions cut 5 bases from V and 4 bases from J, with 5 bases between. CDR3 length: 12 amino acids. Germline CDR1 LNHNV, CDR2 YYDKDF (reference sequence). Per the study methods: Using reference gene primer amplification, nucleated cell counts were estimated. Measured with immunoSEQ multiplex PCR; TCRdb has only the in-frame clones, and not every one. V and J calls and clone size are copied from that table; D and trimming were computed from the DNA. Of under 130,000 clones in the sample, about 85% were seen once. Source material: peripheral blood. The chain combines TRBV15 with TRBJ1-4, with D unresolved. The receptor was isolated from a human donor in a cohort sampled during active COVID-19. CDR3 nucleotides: TGTGCCACCAGCCGGTATAATGAAAAACTGTTTTTT. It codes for CATSRYNEKLFF.